The next 22 T cell receptor beta chains were all read from a single sample in a study of cytomegalovirus exposure and HLA in healthy donors (TCRdb year 2017). The library relied on the immunoSEQ multiplex PCR assay. TCRdb carries this immuneACCESS record with in-frame sequences only. Its versions omit some clonotypes, under half of them owing to an unresolved V gene in the studies checked, with the rest unexplained. This sample comprises about 260,000 clones, 90% of them detected only once. Under 4% of the sample is in the top ten clones. Sequencing used PBMCs. All receptors come from a young woman in good health and CMV-seronegative.

V and J are TRBV6-1 and TRBJ1-5, with TRBD1 identical over 7 bases. The V and J ends lost 6 bases and 0 bases, in that order; junction bases with no gene match: 8. CDR3 size: 16 residues. Germline V gives CDR1 MNHNS, CDR2 SASEGT. CDR3 in DNA: TGTGCCAGCAGGGAACAGGGGTCCGTTAGCAATCAGCCCCAGCATTTT. It yields the protein CASREQGSVSNQPQHF.

The rearrangement joins TRBV5-6 to TRBJ2-2; TRBD2 might be the D (5 bases). The length of the CDR3 is 15 residues. Trimming took off 4 bases at V and 5 bases at J, with 15 bases between the two ends. Per germline, CDR1 SGHDT and CDR2 YYEEEE. CDR3 nucleotide sequence: TGTGCCAGCAGCAGTTGGACTCAAGGGACCGGGGAGCTGTTTTTT. As protein: CASSSWTQGTGELFF.

This chain joins TRBV28 and TRBJ1-3; the D is unclear. The CDR3 covers 12 residues. CDR1 and CDR2 from the germline V gene are MDHEN and SYDVKM. The V and J ends lost 7 bases and 4 bases respectively, with 8 bases between them. The CDR3 bases are TGTGCCAGCACGGGTACAGGAAACACCATATATTTT. It translates to CASTGTGNTIYF.

The CDR3 nucleotides read TGTGCCAGCAGTTTAGGCGGGATCCAAGAGACCCAGTACTTC. As protein: CASSLGGIQETQYF. The chain uses TRBV6-5 and TRBJ2-5, with D possibly being TRBD2 (6 bases). V was trimmed by 4 bases and J by 1 base, leaving 10 bases between them. The CDR3 runs to 14 residues. Per the germline V gene, CDR1 is MNHEY and CDR2 is SVGAGI.

Here the CDR3 DNA reads TGTGCCAGCAGTTTTGTTCTCGGCGGGGAGCTGTTTTTT. The encoded protein is CASSFVLGGELFF. This chain links TRBV27 with TRBJ2-2, with unresolved D. The germline gives CDR1 MNHEY, CDR2 SMNVEV (reference sequence). Trimming shortened V by 3 bases and J by 7 bases, and 9 bases separated the two germline ends. The CDR3 consists of 13 residues.

This chain joins TRBV2 and TRBJ2-5; D is unclear. There are 15 residues in the CDR3. In germline, CDR1 is SNHLY, CDR2 FYNNEI. Trimming cost V 6 bases and J 5 bases, with 19 bases left between them. Here the CDR3 DNA reads TGTGCCAGCAGCGAGAGACAAGCCGCGAGGGAGACCCAGTACTTC. Translation gives CASSERQAARETQYF.

V and J are TRBV15 and TRBJ2-1; TRBD2 matches 10 bases. The CDR3 has 15 amino acids. Germline V gene lookup returns CDR1 LNHNV and CDR2 YYDKDF (reference sequence). With V trimmed by 5 bases and J by 7 bases, 8 bases remained unmatched. The CDR3, as DNA: TGTGCCACCAGCGGAGGACTAGCGGTATTGAATGAGCAGTTCTTC. Translating gives CATSGGLAVLNEQFF.

The chain couples TRBV5-4 to TRBJ2-1; TRBD2 aligns across 12 bases. The CDR3 runs to 17 residues. V lost 0 bases and J lost 2; bases outside the gene matches: 3. The germline V gene encodes CDR1 SGHNT and CDR2 YYREEE (reference sequence). The CDR3 DNA reads TGTGCCAGCAGCTTGGACGGACTAGCGGGACCCTACAATGAGCAGTTCTTC. This codes for CASSLDGLAGPYNEQFF. The full variable domain, with the rest looked up from reference TRBV5-4 and TRBJ2-1, is ETGVTQSPTHLIKTRGQQVTLRCSSQSGHNTVSWYQQALGQGPQFIFQYYREEENGRGNFPPRFSGLQFPNYSSELNVNALELDDSALYLCASSLDGLAGPYNEQFFGPGTRLTVL.

The V and J genes are TRBV19 and TRBJ2-1; 8 positions agree with TRBD1. Germline assignment: CDR1 LNHDA and CDR2 SQIVND (reference sequence). The CDR3 runs to 15 residues. V lost 7 bases and J lost 6; bases outside the gene matches: 11. In DNA, the CDR3 is TGTGCCAGTACCACTGGGGGGACAGGACGCAATGAGCAGTTCTTC. It codes for CASTTGGTGRNEQFF.

V usage is TRBV5-6 and J usage is TRBJ2-2; tentatively, D is TRBD2 (6 bases). The CDR3 extends over 13 amino acids. Trimming took off 0 bases at V and 8 bases at J, with 8 bases between the two ends. Germline V gene lookup returns CDR1 SGHDT and CDR2 YYEEEE. The CDR3 DNA reads as TGTGCCAGCAGCTTGGGGGGGACTGGGGAGCTGTTTTTT. The encoded protein is CASSLGGTGELFF.

The J gene is TRBJ1-3, the V gene TRBV4-3; D remains unclear. V lost 1 base to trimming and J lost 4 bases, with 8 bases between them. This CDR3 region has 14 residues. CDR1 is LGHNA and CDR2 is YSLEER in the germline V gene. In DNA, the CDR3 is TGCGCCAGCAGCCAAGCCGCCAGGGGAAACACCATATATTTT. Translation: CASSQAARGNTIYF.

This clone occurred once. The chain links TRBV4-3 to TRBJ1-2; D not resolved. The germline V and J ends were trimmed by 1 base and 2 bases, with 5 bases remaining between them. This CDR3 comprises 13 residues. Germline lookup yields CDR1 LGHNA and CDR2 YSLEER. The CDR3 region is CASSQVLNYGYTF. The CDR3 DNA reads as TGCGCCAGCAGCCAAGTCTTGAACTATGGCTACACCTTC.

The chain uses TRBV5-3 and TRBJ2-2; tentatively, D is TRBD1 (6 bases). TRBV5-3 is annotated as an ORF whose role is uncertain. The CDR3 runs 16 residues. The V and J ends lost 2 bases and 6 bases respectively, with 17 bases between them. CDR3 sequence: CARSFCLAGVAGELFF. The CDR3 nucleotides read TGTGCCAGAAGCTTCTGTCTGGCAGGGGTCGCCGGGGAGCTGTTTTTT.

The chain recombines TRBV28 with TRBJ1-2; D may be TRBD1 (6 bases). The CDR3 has 13 residues. The V and J ends lost 11 bases and 4 bases respectively, with 17 bases between them. Germline CDR1 is MDHEN and CDR2 is SYDVKM. The CDR3 nucleotides read TGTGCCGGAGGGCAGGGGCTTAGCTATGGCTACACCTTC. Its translation: CAGGQGLSYGYTF.

This chain connects TRBV5-4 to TRBJ2-1; D unresolved. With 1 base removed from V and 13 bases from J, the gap between germline ends came to 27 bases. Germline V gene lookup returns CDR1 SGHNT and CDR2 YYREEE (reference sequence). The CDR3 runs 17 residues. The CDR3 is CASSLTVTTYLSTEQFF. The CDR3 bases are TGTGCCAGCAGCTTGACCGTTACCACGTACTTATCGACGGAACAGTTCTTC. Together with reference TRBV5-4 and TRBJ2-1, the CDR3 gives the full variable domain: ETGVTQSPTHLIKTRGQQVTLRCSSQSGHNTVSWYQQALGQGPQFIFQYYREEENGRGNFPPRFSGLQFPNYSSELNVNALELDDSALYLCASSLTVTTYLSTEQFFGPGTRLTVL.

The chain recombines TRBV11-3 with TRBJ2-3; TRBD1 agrees at 8 bases. Germline CDR1 SGHNT, CDR2 YENEEA. This CDR3 region has 18 residues. Trimming removed 5 bases from V and 2 bases from J; junction bases left unmatched: 15. The CDR3: CASSRTGNAFGNTDTQYF. DNA of the CDR3: TGTGCCAGCAGCCGGACAGGGAACGCTTTTGGGAACACAGATACGCAGTATTTT.

V usage is TRBV15 and J usage is TRBJ2-7; 14 bases fit TRBD2. The CDR3 contains 20 residues. J gave up 3 bases and V 4 bases, and 17 bases lay outside the gene matches. Germline V gene sequence: CDR1 LNHNV, CDR2 YYDKDF (reference sequence). CDR3 DNA: TGTGCCACCAGCACCGGACAGGGAATGGGACTAGCGGGAGTTAACTACGAGCAGTACTTC. Protein: CATSTGQGMGLAGVNYEQYF.

The chain combines TRBV27 with TRBJ2-3; 7 nucleotides align to TRBD1. V dropped 5 bases and J dropped 0; count of bases not matched to a gene: 8. CDR1 MNHEY and CDR2 SMNVEV come from the germline V gene (reference sequence). This CDR3 has 16 residues. CDR3 sequence: CASSQGPGQSTDTQYF. The CDR3 DNA sequence: TGTGCCAGCAGTCAAGGGCCGGGACAGAGCACAGATACGCAGTATTTT.

This chain links TRBV5-1 with TRBJ2-6; weak D call: TRBD1 (6 bases). Looked up from germline, CDR1 is SGHRS and CDR2 is YFSETQ. V was cut by 2 bases and J by 0 bases, with 18 bases left in between. The CDR3 is 19 residues long. The DNA for the CDR3 is TGCGCCAGCAGCTTTGGGGTGGGCAGGGGATCCTCTGGGGCCAACGTCCTGACTTTC. Amino acids: CASSFGVGRGSSGANVLTF.

This chain uses TRBV29-1 with TRBJ2-7; no clear D gene. V gave up 1 base and J gave up 1 base, with 17 bases separating them. The V gene's germline CDR1 is SQVTM and CDR2 ANQGSEA. The CDR3 has 16 amino acids. CDR3 coding DNA: TGCAGCGTTGAAGGAAACATGACCCCCGGATCCTACGAGCAGTACTTC. Translated, it gives CSVEGNMTPGSYEQYF.

This rearrangement joins TRBV10-3 to TRBJ2-7; D is unresolved. Trimming pared 6 bases from V and 4 bases from J, leaving 22 bases between. This CDR3 has 16 residues. Germline V lookup: CDR1 ENHRY, CDR2 SYGVKD. The CDR3 coding sequence is TGTGCCATCAGCGACCCGCCCGTTGGGTCTGGTTACGAGCAGTACTTC. Translating it yields CAISDPPVGSGYEQYF.

This sequence joins TRBV6-5 and TRBJ2-7, with D hard to call. This CDR3 comprises 12 residues. V lost 4 bases and J lost 0, with 4 bases in between. Germline V gives CDR1 MNHEY, CDR2 SVGAGI. The DNA for the CDR3 is TGTGCCAGCAGTTTCAACTCCTACGAGCAGTACTTC. Translating it yields CASSFNSYEQYF.